This is a list of T cell receptor beta chains from one sample in a study of CD39 and CD103 CD8 tumor-infiltrating T cells. Assay used: immunoSEQ multiplex PCR; TCRdb lists only in-frame clones, some missing. The sample consists of 3,500 to 5,500 clones, just over 70% of them appearing once. The source material was CD8+ T cells sorted from blood. These receptors all stem from a human donor with head and neck squamous cell carcinoma. CDR3s include the opening cysteine and the closing phenylalanine or tryptophan. Each record gives: CDR3 protein, CDR3 DNA, J gene, D gene, clone size, V gene. D genes are given only for firm matches. Size is stated for part of the rows, as once, few or many counts, or as a class when the clone is expanded.

CDR3 protein: CASSSDRFGEQYF; CDR3 DNA: TGTGCCAGCAGTTCGGACAGGTTTGGGGAGCAGTACTTC; J gene: TRBJ2-7; D gene: TRBD1; clone size: NA; V gene: TRBV27
CDR3 protein: CASSEAAGGNQPQHF; CDR3 DNA: TGTGCCAGCAGTGAAGCAGCAGGGGGCAATCAGCCCCAGCATTTT; J gene: TRBJ1-5; D gene: NA; clone size: few; V gene: TRBV6-1
CDR3 protein: CASSLGQATNEKLFF; CDR3 DNA: TGCGCCAGCAGCTTGGGACAGGCAACTAATGAAAAACTGTTTTTT; J gene: TRBJ1-4; D gene: NA; clone size: NA; V gene: TRBV5-1
CDR3 protein: CASSLEGQGEDEQFF; CDR3 DNA: TGTGCCAGCAGCTTAGAGGGGCAGGGGGAGGATGAGCAGTTCTTC; J gene: TRBJ2-1; D gene: NA; clone size: NA; V gene: TRBV7-2
CDR3 protein: CASSDLQGAGGNEQFF; CDR3 DNA: TGTGCCAGCAGTGATCTACAGGGGGCTGGGGGGAATGAGCAGTTCTTC; J gene: TRBJ2-1; D gene: TRBD1; clone size: NA; V gene: TRBV6-1
CDR3 protein: CASRRGSGGNTDTQYF; CDR3 DNA: TGTGCCAGCAGGCGTGGCAGCGGGGGAAACACAGATACGCAGTATTTT; J gene: TRBJ2-3; D gene: TRBD2; clone size: NA; V gene: TRBV27
CDR3 protein: CASSQVAGKGTNEKLFF; CDR3 DNA: TGTGCCAGCAGCCAAGTCGCCGGGAAAGGGACTAATGAAAAACTGTTTTTT; J gene: TRBJ1-4; D gene: NA; clone size: NA; V gene: TRBV4-2
CDR3 protein: CAIAAGGQSNTGELFF; CDR3 DNA: TGTGCCATTGCAGCGGGGGGGCAATCTAACACCGGGGAGCTGTTTTTT; J gene: TRBJ2-2; D gene: TRBD2; clone size: NA; V gene: TRBV10-3
CDR3 protein: CASRRTDEAFF; CDR3 DNA: TGTGCCAGCAGGCGGACAGATGAAGCTTTCTTT; J gene: TRBJ1-1; D gene: NA; clone size: NA; V gene: TRBV2
CDR3 protein: CASSPLTGSAFF; CDR3 DNA: TGTGCCAGCAGCCCCCTAACGGGGTCGGCTTTCTTT; J gene: TRBJ1-1; D gene: NA; clone size: NA; V gene: TRBV5-6
CDR3 protein: CASSLPGEGAYEQYF; CDR3 DNA: TGTGCCAGCAGCCTCCCCGGGGAGGGGGCCTACGAGCAGTACTTC; J gene: TRBJ2-7; D gene: NA; clone size: NA; V gene: TRBV5-4
CDR3 protein: CAISDGEARNEQFF; CDR3 DNA: TGTGCCATCAGTGACGGGGAAGCTCGGAATGAGCAGTTCTTC; J gene: TRBJ2-1; D gene: NA; clone size: NA; V gene: TRBV10-3
CDR3 protein: CASSYTGTGSGDTDTQYF; CDR3 DNA: TGTGCCAGCAGCTATACCGGGACAGGGTCGGGTGACACAGATACGCAGTATTTT; J gene: TRBJ2-3; D gene: TRBD1; clone size: NA; V gene: TRBV27
CDR3 protein: CASLDITSYEQYF; CDR3 DNA: TGTGCCAGCTTGGACATAACTTCCTACGAGCAGTACTTC; J gene: TRBJ2-7; D gene: NA; clone size: NA; V gene: TRBV19
CDR3 protein: CASSQGQGFYGYTF; CDR3 DNA: TGTGCCAGCTCACAGGGACAGGGGTTCTATGGCTACACCTTC; J gene: TRBJ1-2; D gene: TRBD1; clone size: NA; V gene: TRBV18
CDR3 protein: CASSLVQNIQETQYF; CDR3 DNA: TGTGCCAGCAGCTTGGTACAAAATATTCAAGAGACCCAGTACTTC; J gene: TRBJ2-5; D gene: NA; clone size: NA; V gene: TRBV5-6
CDR3 protein: CAISEVGAHTDTQYF; CDR3 DNA: TGTGCCATCAGTGAGGTGGGGGCCCACACAGATACGCAGTATTTT; J gene: TRBJ2-3; D gene: NA; clone size: few; V gene: TRBV10-3
CDR3 protein: CASSNVENSPLHF; CDR3 DNA: TGTGCCAGCAGTAACGTGGAGAATTCACCCCTCCACTTT; J gene: TRBJ1-6; D gene: NA; clone size: NA; V gene: TRBV25-1
CDR3 protein: CAWTSGTGGEQYF; CDR3 DNA: TGTGCCTGGACCTCCGGGACCGGGGGTGAGCAGTACTTC; J gene: TRBJ2-7; D gene: NA; clone size: few; V gene: TRBV30
CDR3 protein: CASSWGVNTEAFF; CDR3 DNA: TGTGCCAGCAGTTGGGGGGTGAACACTGAAGCTTTCTTT; J gene: TRBJ1-1; D gene: NA; clone size: NA; V gene: TRBV13
CDR3 protein: CASSSPGTVNSPLHF; CDR3 DNA: TGTGCCAGTAGTTCACCCGGGACAGTCAATTCACCCCTCCACTTT; J gene: TRBJ1-6; D gene: TRBD1; clone size: NA; V gene: TRBV19
CDR3 protein: CASSRPDIGQPQHF; CDR3 DNA: TGTGCCAGCAGCCGGCCGGACATAGGTCAGCCCCAGCATTTT; J gene: TRBJ1-5; D gene: NA; clone size: few; V gene: TRBV7-8
CDR3 protein: CASSVGGTYQPQHF; CDR3 DNA: TGTGCCAGCAGCGTAGGAGGTACCTATCAGCCCCAGCATTTT; J gene: TRBJ1-5; D gene: NA; clone size: NA; V gene: TRBV9
CDR3 protein: CASSLGGYQPQHF; CDR3 DNA: TGTGCCAGCAGTTTAGGAGGGTATCAGCCCCAGCATTTT; J gene: TRBJ1-5; D gene: NA; clone size: NA; V gene: TRBV27
CDR3 protein: CASSQDKRGYEQYF; CDR3 DNA: TGCGCCAGCAGCCAAGATAAGCGGGGCTACGAGCAGTACTTC; J gene: TRBJ2-7; D gene: TRBD2; clone size: NA; V gene: TRBV4-3
CDR3 protein: CASSVEGETQYF; CDR3 DNA: TGTGCCAGCAGTGTTGAGGGAGAGACCCAGTACTTC; J gene: TRBJ2-5; D gene: NA; clone size: NA; V gene: TRBV6-5
CDR3 protein: CASSLGSGFTEAFF; CDR3 DNA: TGTGCCAGCAGTTTAGGCTCAGGGTTCACTGAAGCTTTCTTT; J gene: TRBJ1-1; D gene: NA; clone size: NA; V gene: TRBV27
CDR3 protein: CASSTGRDGYTF; CDR3 DNA: TGTGCCAGCAGTACAGGGAGGGATGGCTACACCTTC; J gene: TRBJ1-2; D gene: NA; clone size: medium-sized; V gene: TRBV27
CDR3 protein: CASSFGGAEDEQFF; CDR3 DNA: TGTGCCAGCTCCTTCGGGGGGGCTGAAGATGAGCAGTTCTTC; J gene: TRBJ2-1; D gene: TRBD2; clone size: NA; V gene: TRBV6-4
CDR3 protein: CASNPGTRSVNEQFF; CDR3 DNA: TGTGCCAGCAATCCCGGGACTAGGTCCGTCAATGAGCAGTTCTTC; J gene: TRBJ2-1; D gene: TRBD2; clone size: NA; V gene: TRBV2
CDR3 protein: CASSQDPGIYEQYF; CDR3 DNA: TGCGCCAGCAGCCAAGACCCGGGAATCTACGAGCAGTACTTC; J gene: TRBJ2-7; D gene: NA; clone size: NA; V gene: TRBV4-1
CDR3 protein: CASSANRVGNQPQHF; CDR3 DNA: TGTGCCAGCAGTGCTAACAGGGTGGGCAATCAGCCCCAGCATTTT; J gene: TRBJ1-5; D gene: NA; clone size: NA; V gene: TRBV2
CDR3 protein: CASSFSTGVVPGELFF; CDR3 DNA: TGTGCCAGCAGCTTTAGCACAGGGGTAGTCCCCGGGGAGCTGTTTTTT; J gene: TRBJ2-2; D gene: TRBD1; clone size: few; V gene: TRBV7-9
CDR3 protein: CASSLRDRDYEQYF; CDR3 DNA: TGTGCCAGCAGCCTCCGGGACAGGGACTACGAGCAGTACTTC; J gene: TRBJ2-7; D gene: TRBD1; clone size: NA; V gene: TRBV5-4
CDR3 protein: CASSPVEQGVEKLFF; CDR3 DNA: TGTGCCAGCAGCCCAGTGGAACAGGGAGTTGAAAAACTGTTTTTT; J gene: TRBJ1-4; D gene: NA; clone size: NA; V gene: TRBV7-9
CDR3 protein: CASSPGSYEQYF; CDR3 DNA: TGTGCCAGCAGCCCGGGTTCCTACGAGCAGTACTTC; J gene: TRBJ2-7; D gene: NA; clone size: few; V gene: TRBV7-9
CDR3 protein: CASSQDRWADLYGYTF; CDR3 DNA: TGCGCCAGCAGCCAAGATCGTTGGGCAGACCTCTATGGCTACACCTTC; J gene: TRBJ1-2; D gene: NA; clone size: NA; V gene: TRBV4-3
CDR3 protein: CASSQDKDYSYNEQFF; CDR3 DNA: TGCGCCAGCAGCCAAGACAAGGACTACTCCTACAATGAGCAGTTCTTC; J gene: TRBJ2-1; D gene: NA; clone size: NA; V gene: TRBV4-3
CDR3 protein: CAWSVQGASSGNTIYF; CDR3 DNA: TGTGCCTGGAGTGTACAGGGGGCCAGCTCTGGAAACACCATATATTTT; J gene: TRBJ1-3; D gene: TRBD1; clone size: NA; V gene: TRBV30
CDR3 protein: CATSRAGRDEQYF; CDR3 DNA: TGTGCCACCAGCAGAGCGGGCAGGGACGAGCAGTACTTC; J gene: TRBJ2-7; D gene: NA; clone size: NA; V gene: TRBV15
CDR3 protein: CSALGGRSTEAFF; CDR3 DNA: TGCAGCGCTTTGGGGGGGCGTAGCACTGAAGCTTTCTTT; J gene: TRBJ1-1; D gene: NA; clone size: NA; V gene: TRBV29-1
CDR3 protein: CAISMTGYNEQFF; CDR3 DNA: TGTGCCATCAGCATGACAGGGTACAATGAGCAGTTCTTC; J gene: TRBJ2-1; D gene: TRBD1; clone size: NA; V gene: TRBV10-3
CDR3 protein: CASSETSGGADTQYF; CDR3 DNA: TGTGCCAGCAGTGAGACTAGCGGGGGGGCGGATACGCAGTATTTT; J gene: TRBJ2-3; D gene: TRBD2; clone size: once; V gene: TRBV6-1